This record looks at one T cell receptor beta chain sequence and its context. The data were taken from a study of technical replicates of blood from a handful of donors. With 5 bases removed from V and 13 bases from J, the gap between germline ends came to 18 bases. Germline-derived CDR1 and CDR2 are SEHNR and FQNEAQ (reference sequence). This CDR3 has 14 residues. Clones were sequenced by immunoSEQ multiplex PCR, and TCRdb holds only the in-frame ones, with some missing. The table lists tens of thousands of clones, roughly nine tenths of them singletons. J is TRBJ1-6 and V is TRBV7-9; D uncertain. The receptor's source is a human donor in good health. The sequenced sample was T cells isolated from PBMCs. CDR3 DNA: TGTGCCAGCAGCCGCGAAAGAGACGGGGAGCCCCTCCACTTT. This gives the protein CASSRERDGEPLHF.